The present TCR beta chain was sequenced within a study of blood T cell repertoires in COVID-19. On the study more broadly: Samples taken during acute and convalescent COVID-19 were collected in the United States, Italy and Spain. T cells, B-cell-depleted T cells, or PBMCs supplied cDNA or gDNA.

Germline V gene lookup returns CDR1 SGHNT and CDR2 YYREEE (reference sequence). This CDR3 has 14 amino acids. V was cut by 3 bases and J by 2 bases, with 11 bases left in between. In the original analysis: Reference gene primers were amplified, and this amplification served to estimate nucleated cell counts. Clones were sequenced by immunoSEQ multiplex PCR, and TCRdb holds only the in-frame ones, with some missing. That table supplies the V and J calls and clone size; D and trimming were determined from the DNA. The data show about 18,000 clones, roughly nine tenths seen once. The chain recombines TRBV5-4 with TRBJ2-5; D might be TRBD2 (5 bases). Sequencing was done on a sample of peripheral blood. This TCR came from a human donor in a cohort sampled during active COVID-19. Here the CDR3 DNA reads TGTGCCAGCAGCTCAGGACTCGAACAAGAGACCCAGTACTTC. This encodes CASSSGLEQETQYF.